This record looks at one T cell receptor (beta chain) sequence and its context. Its antigen is still unknown. This sample is part of a study of CD8+CD57+ T cells in acquired aplastic anemia. Study overall: Healthy donor sequencing depth: roughly 10 million CD4+, roughly 12 million CD8+ reads. Whole-study findings and limits: CD8+ Simpson's diversity in patients was not significantly different from that in controls.

Genomic DNA served as template for TCR beta VDJ and CDR3 profiling. From the reads, TCRdb called clonotypes with MiXCR, one entry per CDR3 protein. The repertoire holds about 400,000 distinct CDR3 sequences, with 60% to 80% as singletons. Sequencing was performed on sorted CD4+, CD8+, or CD8+CD57+ T cells (not recorded which) from PBMCs. The receptor was derived from a human donor in good health, serving as a control.

The CDR3, as DNA: TGTGCCAGCAGCTTAACTATTGTGAACACTGAAGCTTTCTTT. Protein product: CASSLTIVNTEAFF. V is TRBV7-9 and J is TRBJ1-1, with unresolved D. This CDR3 is built from 14 residues. The V end lost 2 bases, the J end lost 0 bases, and 7 bases lay between the germline ends. Germline assignment: CDR1 SEHNR and CDR2 FQNEAQ (reference sequence).